The sequence of this T cell receptor (beta chain) was determined in a study of T cell responses to AZD1222 COVID-19 vaccine. Worth noting for this clone: Its specificity is unknown.

TCRdb's table, derived via immunoSEQ multiplex PCR, lists solely in-frame clones and lacks some. The sample lists around 140,000 clones; 89% were seen once. Looked up from germline, CDR1 is LGHNA and CDR2 is YSLEER. The CDR3 loop spans 18 amino acids. J was trimmed by 3 bases and V by 0 bases; bases with no gene match: 12. Regarding the study as a whole: With dominance at 160-218 and 743-854, vaccine-associated CD4 TCRs spanned spike. There were repertoire samples only from the period after the peak T cell response. It was only a handful of AZD1222 recipients who were seropositive at baseline. Donors were largely white British and mainly female; clonal diversity was possibly underestimated.

Sample: peripheral blood, taken on day 0 of AZD1222 vaccination. The receptor comes from an adult in good health. V usage is TRBV4-3 and J usage is TRBJ1-1, with 8 bases aligning to TRBD1. CDR3 region: CASSQEKGAGGLYTEAFF. The DNA of the CDR3 is TGCGCCAGCAGCCAAGAAAAAGGGGCAGGGGGCCTTTACACTGAAGCTTTCTTT.